This TCR beta chain derives from a study of technical replicates of blood from several donors (dated by TCRdb to about 2017). From its cysteine to its phenylalanine, the CDR3 spans 13 amino acids. The entry retains the CDR3 DNA only, 39 bases that are in frame from base 1. Relative to germline, V is 2 bases shorter and J is 5 bases shorter, with 10 bases between their ends. The germline V gene provides CDR1 MNHEY and CDR2 SVGAGI. Library generation was performed with the immunoSEQ multiplex PCR assay. TCRdb limited this immuneACCESS table to in-frame rearrangements with V and J called. A share of clones is missing; checked studies link under half to unresolved V genes, and the rest is unexplained. In all, the sample holds roughly 87,000 clones, and approximately 96% of those were seen once. Clones ranked in the top ten supply 0.2% to 0.25% of the sample. A remark on this clone: Its antigen is currently not known. No much larger clone exists at a distance of one base, and base qualities are not known.

The chain couples TRBV6-5 to TRBJ2-7; TRBD1 might be the D gene, on 6 matching bases. The sequencing sample was made of T cells isolated from PBMCs. This clonotype was sampled from a human donor in good health. The CDR3 protein: CASSYRDTHEQYF. The DNA sequence is TGTGCCAGCAGTTACCGGGACACCCACGAGCAGTACTTC.